This T cell receptor beta chain was obtained from a study of T cell responses to AZD1222 COVID-19 vaccine. Study as a whole: Pooling of second doses given at about 4 or about 12 weeks was done.

Repertoires were generated with immunoSEQ multiplex PCR, while TCRdb's copy carries only in-frame clones and drops some. The repertoire holds approximately 200,000 clones, with 94% as singletons. V lost 3 bases and J 0 bases, leaving 6 bases between the germline ends. This CDR3 spans 14 amino acids. The germline gives CDR1 KGHSH, CDR2 LQKENI. Study results and caveats: Females outnumbered males among donors, who were mostly white British; clonal diversity was possibly underestimated. Baseline seropositives among AZD1222 recipients totaled only 5 or 6. With two AZD1222 doses given, Spike-specific TCR breadth and depth both rose.

Concerning this clone: The antigen is undetermined.

The chain combines TRBV18 with TRBJ1-5; D remains unclear. The sequence came from an adult in good health. The starting material was peripheral blood, obtained on day 0 of AZD1222 vaccination. The CDR3 nucleotides read TGTGCCAGCTCACCGGTTGATAGCAATCAGCCCCAGCATTTT. Translating it yields CASSPVDSNQPQHF.